This TCR beta chain was sequenced for a study of blood T cell repertoires in COVID-19. Germline CDR1 is MNHEY and CDR2 is SVGEGT. V was shortened by 4 bases and J by 6 bases, with 12 bases between the two germline ends. This CDR3 has 13 residues. Assay: immunoSEQ multiplex PCR; the TCRdb copy retains only in-frame clones and omits some. The sample includes more than 150,000 clones, 70% to 90% of them seen just once. The clonotype originates from a man aged 60 to 69 with acute or convalescent COVID-19. The sequencing input was peripheral blood. The chain uses TRBV6-2 or TRBV6-3 and TRBJ1-2; possibly TRBD1 for D (5 bases). CDR3 protein: CASSFGRDDGYTF. CDR3 sequence (DNA): TGTGCCAGCAGTTTCGGGAGGGACGATGGCTACACCTTC.